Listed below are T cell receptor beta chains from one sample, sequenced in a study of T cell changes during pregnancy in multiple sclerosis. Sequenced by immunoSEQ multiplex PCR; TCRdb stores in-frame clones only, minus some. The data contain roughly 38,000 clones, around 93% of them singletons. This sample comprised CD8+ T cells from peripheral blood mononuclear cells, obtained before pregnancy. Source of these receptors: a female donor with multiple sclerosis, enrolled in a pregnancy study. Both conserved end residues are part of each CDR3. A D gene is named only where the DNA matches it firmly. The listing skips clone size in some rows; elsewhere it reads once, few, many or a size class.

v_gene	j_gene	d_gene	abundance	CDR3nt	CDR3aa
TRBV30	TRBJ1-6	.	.	TGTGCCTGGTCCGGGGAGGGGGGGGATTCACCCCTCCACTTT	CAWSGEGGDSPLHF
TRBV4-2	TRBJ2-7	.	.	TGTGCCAGCAGCCAAGATAGCGACGAGCAGTACTTC	CASSQDSDEQYF
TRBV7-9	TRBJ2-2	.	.	TGTGCCAGCAGCTATCAGGGGACCGGGGAGCTGTTTTTT	CASSYQGTGELFF
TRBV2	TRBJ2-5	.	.	TGTGCCAGCAGTGATCGAGCGGTTCGACAAGAGACCCAGTACTTC	CASSDRAVRQETQYF
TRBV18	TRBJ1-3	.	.	TGTGCCAGCTCACCAGGGGGGACTGGAAACACCATATATTTT	CASSPGGTGNTIYF
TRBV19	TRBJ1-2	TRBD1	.	TGTGCCAGTAGTACGGGCAGGGGGCGCGCCTACTATGGCTACACCTTC	CASSTGRGRAYYGYTF
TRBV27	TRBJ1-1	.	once	TGTGCCAGCAGTTTAGCAGGGAACACTGAAGCTTTCTTT	CASSLAGNTEAFF
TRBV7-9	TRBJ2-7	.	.	TGTGCCAGCAGCCAAGGGGGGGGGCACTACGAGCAGTACTTC	CASSQGGGHYEQYF
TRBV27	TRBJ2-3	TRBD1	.	TGTGCCAGCAGTTTAGTGACAGGGGAAGGCACAGATACGCAGTATTTT	CASSLVTGEGTDTQYF
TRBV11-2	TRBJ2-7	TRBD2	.	TGTGCCAGCAGCCTAGGGGGTAGCGGGAGCTTCCACGAGCAGTACTTC	CASSLGGSGSFHEQYF
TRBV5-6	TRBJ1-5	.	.	TGTGCCAGCAGCGGCTTCAGGGGAATCAATCAGCCCCAGCATTTT	CASSGFRGINQPQHF
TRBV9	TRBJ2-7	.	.	TGTGCCAGCAGCGTAGGGGCCCCCCTCTCCTACGAGCAGTACTTC	CASSVGAPLSYEQYF
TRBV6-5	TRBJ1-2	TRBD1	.	TGTGCCAGCAGTTCGACAGGGCTTACCTATGGCTACACCTTC	CASSSTGLTYGYTF
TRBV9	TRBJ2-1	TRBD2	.	TGTGCCAGCAGCGCCCTAGCGGATCCCAATGAGCAGTTCTTC	CASSALADPNEQFF
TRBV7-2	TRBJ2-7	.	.	TGTGCCAGCAGCTTAGATCCGAGACTCGAGCAGTACTTC	CASSLDPRLEQYF
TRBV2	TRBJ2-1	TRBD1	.	TGTGCCAGCAGTGACCGGACGGATCCCGGGACAGGGAAGTTCTTC	CASSDRTDPGTGKFF
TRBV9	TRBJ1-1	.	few	TGTGCCAGCAGCGTAAGGGGTACGACTGAAGCTTTCTTT	CASSVRGTTEAFF
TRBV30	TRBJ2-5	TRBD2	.	TGTGCCTGGAGTGCCCGAATACTAGCGGGGAAGGAGACCCAGTACTTC	CAWSARILAGKETQYF
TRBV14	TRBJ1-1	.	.	TGTGCCAGCAGCCCACCGGGCCAGCGGTACACTGAAGCTTTCTTT	CASSPPGQRYTEAFF
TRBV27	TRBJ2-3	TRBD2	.	TGTGCCAGCAGTTCGAAACCCCCCTGGAGACCCCCGAATACTAGCGGTCCCACAGATACGCAGTATTTT	CASSSKPPWRPPNTSGPTDTQYF
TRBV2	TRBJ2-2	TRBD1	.	TGTGCCAGCAGTTCCGACCGACAGGGTGGAACCGGGGAGCTGTTTTTT	CASSSDRQGGTGELFF
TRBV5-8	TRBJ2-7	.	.	TGTGCCAGCAGCTTGACGAACGGCTACGAGCAGTACTTC	CASSLTNGYEQYF
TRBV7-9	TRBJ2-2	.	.	TGTGCCAGCAGCTTATTCCTCACCGGGGAGCTGTTTTTT	CASSLFLTGELFF
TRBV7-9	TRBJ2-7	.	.	TGTGCCAGCAGCTTACGTGTTGAGGGAACCTACGAGCAGTACTTC	CASSLRVEGTYEQYF
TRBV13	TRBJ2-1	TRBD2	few	TGTGCCAGCAGCTTAGAGCTAGCGGACCGCTCCTACAATGAGCAGTTCTTC	CASSLELADRSYNEQFF
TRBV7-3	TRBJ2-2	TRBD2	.	TGTGCCAGCAGCCCTTTTTTGGGGGGGAGGTTTTCCTTT	CASSPFLGGRFSF
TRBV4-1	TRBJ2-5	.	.	TGCGCCAGCAGCCAAGATGAGGGCCGGACGGAGACCCAGTACTTC	CASSQDEGRTETQYF
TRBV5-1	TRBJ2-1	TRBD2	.	TGCGCCAGCAGCCCTAGGGAGGGACTAGCGGGAGGGCCAAGGAGCTCCTACAATGAGCAGTTCTTC	CASSPREGLAGGPRSSYNEQFF
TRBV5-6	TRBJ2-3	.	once	TGTGCCAGCAGCTTGGGACTAGTATCAGATACGCAGTATTTT	CASSLGLVSDTQYF
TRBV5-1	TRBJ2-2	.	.	TGCGCCAGCAGCTTGGCCGGTGGGGGGAGCACCGGGGAGCTGTTTTTT	CASSLAGGGSTGELFF
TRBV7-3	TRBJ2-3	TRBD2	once	TGTGCCAGCAGCCCCGGACTCGGGAGGGTCGCAGATACGCAGTATTTT	CASSPGLGRVADTQYF
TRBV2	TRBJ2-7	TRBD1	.	TGTGCCAGCAGGGAATCACGGGACAGGGACTACGAGCAGTACTTC	CASRESRDRDYEQYF
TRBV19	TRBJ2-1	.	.	TGTGCCAGTAAATCGGGACTCAGCTCCTACAATGAGCAGTTCTTC	CASKSGLSSYNEQFF